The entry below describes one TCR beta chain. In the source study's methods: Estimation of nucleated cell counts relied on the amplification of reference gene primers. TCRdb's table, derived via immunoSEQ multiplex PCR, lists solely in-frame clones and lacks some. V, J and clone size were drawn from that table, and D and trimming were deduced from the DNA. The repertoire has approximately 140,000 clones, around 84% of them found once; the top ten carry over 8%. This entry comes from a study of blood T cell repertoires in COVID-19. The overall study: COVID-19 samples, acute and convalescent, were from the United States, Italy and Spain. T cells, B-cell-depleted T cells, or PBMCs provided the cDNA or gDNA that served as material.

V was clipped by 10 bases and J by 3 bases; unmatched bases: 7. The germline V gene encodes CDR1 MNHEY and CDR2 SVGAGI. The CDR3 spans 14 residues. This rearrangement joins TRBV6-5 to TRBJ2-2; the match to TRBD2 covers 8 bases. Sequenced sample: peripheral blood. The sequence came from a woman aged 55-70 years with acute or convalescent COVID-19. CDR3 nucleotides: TGTGCCACCCGGGGGGGGGCCTACACCGGGGAGCTGTTTTTT. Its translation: CATRGGAYTGELFF.